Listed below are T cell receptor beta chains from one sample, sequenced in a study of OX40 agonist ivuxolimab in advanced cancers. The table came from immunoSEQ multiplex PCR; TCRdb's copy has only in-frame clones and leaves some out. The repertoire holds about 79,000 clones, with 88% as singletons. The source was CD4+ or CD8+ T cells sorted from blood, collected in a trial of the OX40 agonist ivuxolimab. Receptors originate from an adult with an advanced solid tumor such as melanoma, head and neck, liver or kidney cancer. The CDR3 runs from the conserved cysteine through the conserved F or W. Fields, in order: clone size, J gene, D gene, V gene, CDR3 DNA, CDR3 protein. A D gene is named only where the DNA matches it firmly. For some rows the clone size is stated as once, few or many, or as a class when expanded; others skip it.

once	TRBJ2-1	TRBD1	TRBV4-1	TGCGCCAGCAGCCCAGGCCAAGGGGGCCTATACAATGAGCAGTTCTTC	CASSPGQGGLYNEQFF
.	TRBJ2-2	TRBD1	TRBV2	TGTGCCAGCAGTGGACCCCGACAGGGTTGGACCGGGGAGCTGTTTTTT	CASSGPRQGWTGELFF
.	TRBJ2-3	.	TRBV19	TGTGCCAGTAGTATTTTGACCAACACAGATACGCAGTATTTT	CASSILTNTDTQYF
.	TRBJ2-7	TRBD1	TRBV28	TGTGCCAGCAGTGGCAGGGGGTTCGGGGAGTACTTC	CASSGRGFGEYF
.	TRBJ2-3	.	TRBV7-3	TGTGCCAGCAGCAACCCGAGCACAGATACGCAGTATTTT	CASSNPSTDTQYF
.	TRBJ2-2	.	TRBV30	TGTGCCTGGACAACGAGGGGAGAGTGGGCCGGGGAGCTGTTTTTT	CAWTTRGEWAGELFF
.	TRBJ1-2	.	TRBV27	TGTGCCAGCAGTTCCAACACCGGGACGGTGTTAGGCTACACCTTC	CASSSNTGTVLGYTF
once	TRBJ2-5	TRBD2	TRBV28	TGTGCCAGCAGTTCCCCCCGGCCTAGCGGGGGGAAGTGGGAGACCCAGTACTTC	CASSSPRPSGGKWETQYF
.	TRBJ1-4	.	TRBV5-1	TGCGCCAGCAGCCTAGGGGTAACTAATGAAAAACTGTTTTTT	CASSLGVTNEKLFF
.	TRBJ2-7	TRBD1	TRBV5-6	TGTGCCAGCAGCTTGGCCGGGACAGGCTCCCGCGAGCAGTACTTC	CASSLAGTGSREQYF
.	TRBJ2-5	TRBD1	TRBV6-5	TGTGCCAGCACCCGGACAGGCTCCGGCCAAGAGACCCAGTACTTC	CASTRTGSGQETQYF
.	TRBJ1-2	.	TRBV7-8	TGTGCCAGCAGCCTGCCCAGGGATGGCTACACCTTC	CASSLPRDGYTF
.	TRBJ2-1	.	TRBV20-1	TGCAGTGCTAGGGGCCCACAGTGGTTCTTC	CSARGPQWFF
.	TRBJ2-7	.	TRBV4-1	TGCGCCAGCAGCCAAAGTCCTAGCCCGAGCTCCTACGAGCAGTACTTC	CASSQSPSPSSYEQYF
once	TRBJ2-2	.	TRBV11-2	TGTGCCAGCAGCTCCGACTCTGCACCGAACACCGGGGAGCTGTTTTTT	CASSSDSAPNTGELFF
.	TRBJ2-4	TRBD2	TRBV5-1	TGCGCCAGCAGCGCGGGACTAGCCGAAAACATTCAGTACTTC	CASSAGLAENIQYF
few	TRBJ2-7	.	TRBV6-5	TGTGCCAGCAGGGGTGCCAGTTCTTCGTACGAGCAGTACTTC	CASRGASSSYEQYF
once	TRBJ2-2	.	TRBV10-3	TGTGCCATCAGTGATGGACTAAGCGGGAACACCGGGGAGCTGTTTTTT	CAISDGLSGNTGELFF
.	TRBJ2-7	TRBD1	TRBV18	TGTGCCAGCTCGGCCGGGACAGGTTGGTCCTACGAGCAGTACTTC	CASSAGTGWSYEQYF
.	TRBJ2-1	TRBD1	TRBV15	TGTGCCACCAGCAGAGATCCTAACAGGGGGATGAATGAGCAGTTCTTC	CATSRDPNRGMNEQFF
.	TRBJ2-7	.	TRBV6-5	TGTGCCAGCAGTTACCGACCTAACTACGAGCAGTACTTC	CASSYRPNYEQYF
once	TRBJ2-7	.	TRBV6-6	TGTGCCAGCAGTTACTCAGACGCGGAGGGGGTTGAGCAGTACTTC	CASSYSDAEGVEQYF
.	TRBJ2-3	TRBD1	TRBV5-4	TGTGCCAGCAGGGAGGGGACAGGGGGTGATACGCAGTATTTT	CASREGTGGDTQYF
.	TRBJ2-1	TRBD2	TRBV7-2	TGTGCCAGCAGCTTAGTCGCCCTAGAGTCTAGCGGGAGTTTCTTC	CASSLVALESSGSFF
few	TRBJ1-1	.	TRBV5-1	TGCGCCAGCAGTTCCTCGGGGGCGGGAACTGAAGCTTTCTTT	CASSSSGAGTEAFF
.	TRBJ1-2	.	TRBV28	TGTGCCAGCGCATCGGAGTATGGCTACACCTTC	CASASEYGYTF
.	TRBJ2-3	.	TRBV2	TGTGCCAGCAGTGCTGAGGGATCCACAGATACGCAGTATTTT	CASSAEGSTDTQYF
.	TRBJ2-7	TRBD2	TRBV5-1	TGCGCCAGCAGCTTCGGCCTAGCGGACGGCGAGCAGTACTTC	CASSFGLADGEQYF
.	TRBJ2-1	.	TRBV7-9	TGTGCCAGCAGCTCTCAACAGGGTTCCGATGAGCAGTTCTTC	CASSSQQGSDEQFF
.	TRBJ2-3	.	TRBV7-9	TGTGCCAGCAGCCCCAGGGGACCAGATACGCAGTATTTT	CASSPRGPDTQYF
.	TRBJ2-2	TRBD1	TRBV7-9	TGTGCCAGCACCATTATACCGGGACAGGGTTTAACCGGGGAGCTGTTTTTT	CASTIIPGQGLTGELFF
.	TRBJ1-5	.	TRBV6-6	TGTGCCAGCAGACAACCGAGCCGGGGGGGGCAGCCCCAGCATTTT	CASRQPSRGGQPQHF
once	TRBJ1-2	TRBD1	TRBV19	TGTGCCAGTAGTATAGTCGCAGGGACAGGGGATGGCTACACCTTC	CASSIVAGTGDGYTF
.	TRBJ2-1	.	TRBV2	TGTGCCAGCAGTGTTTCGGGAGTTCTAAATGAGCAGTTCTTC	CASSVSGVLNEQFF
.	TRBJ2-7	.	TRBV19	TGTGCCAGTAGTGGCCCCCCGCGCTCCTACGAGCAGTACTTC	CASSGPPRSYEQYF
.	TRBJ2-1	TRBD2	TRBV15	TGTGCCACCAGCAGAGAGCCTTCACGACTAGCGACCAATGAGCAGTTCTTC	CATSREPSRLATNEQFF
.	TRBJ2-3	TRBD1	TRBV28	TGTGCCACCACGGGACAGGGACCAGATACGCAGTATTTT	CATTGQGPDTQYF
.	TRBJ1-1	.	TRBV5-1	TGCGCCAGCAGCTTCGGAGTGGGGGTGTTTGCTGAAGCTTTCTTT	CASSFGVGVFAEAFF
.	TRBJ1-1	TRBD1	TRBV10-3	TGTGCCATCAGTGAGATGGACAGGGGGAGGACTGAAGCTTTCTTT	CAISEMDRGRTEAFF
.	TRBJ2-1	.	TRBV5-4	TGTGCCAGCACCCCGGCTGGGCAGGGAGGCTTTAATGAGCAGTTCTTC	CASTPAGQGGFNEQFF
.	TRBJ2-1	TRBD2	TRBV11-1	TGTGCCAGCAGCTTAGTAGCGGGCCCCTACAATGAGCAGTTCTTC	CASSLVAGPYNEQFF